This T cell receptor (beta chain) appears in the sequencing data of a study of regulatory T cells in long-lasting Graves disease. V was trimmed by 0 bases and J by 9 bases, leaving 15 bases between them. This CDR3 comprises 15 residues. CDR1 and CDR2 from the germline V gene are DFQATT and SNEGSKA (reference sequence). Researchers made TCR beta libraries by using iRepertoire HTBI primers and running Arm-PCR on CDR3 regions. TCRdb used MiXCR to reprocess the multiplex PCR reads, holding one entry per CDR3 protein. The data show approximately 390,000 distinct CDR3 sequences, about 16% seen once. This clonotype came up a few times. Noted time point: newly diagnosed GD, antithyroid drugs for less than 3 months. Making the TCR library involved RNA that had been extracted from PBMCs. These data also formed part of another study, on T cells in Graves' hyperthyroidism and ophthalmopathy. According to that study: The model predicted ophthalmopathy a median around 6.5 months before onset.

This chain uses TRBV20-1 with TRBJ1-6; a weak D match, TRBD1 (5 bases). This specimen consisted of peripheral blood mononuclear cells (PBMCs), obtained at new diagnosis, from a patient treated with antithyroid drugs. The sequence was collected from a woman between 18 and 30 years old with Graves disease. CDR3 DNA: TGCAGTGCTAGAGATCGACGGGGACCAATTTCACCCCTCCACTTT. Encoded protein: CSARDRRGPISPLHF.